The 26 T cell receptor beta chains in this list originate from one sample, sequenced in a study of T cell clonality in common variable immunodeficiency. TCRdb keeps only in-frame clones here, not all; method: immunoSEQ multiplex PCR. Recorded here are about 32,000 clones, none singletons. The sequenced sample was peripheral blood mononuclear cells. These receptors originate from a person aged 18-69 years in good health.

Points on this clone: The CDR3 is cut off 3 residues early in the read; its end comes from the germline J gene. The chain combines TRBV13 with TRBJ2-5; TRBD2 matches 7 bases. The CDR3 has 16 amino acids. After removal of 5 bases from V and 2 bases from J, the junction contained 11 bases not matched to a gene. Germline V gene data show CDR1 as PRHDT and CDR2 as FYEKMQ (reference sequence). CDR3 region: CASSPPTASGQETQYF. Incomplete CDR3 DNA: TGTGCCAGCAGCCCGCCCACCGCTAGCGGTCAAGAGACC.

This clone showed up many times. The CDR3 end falls 3 residues outside the read, so it is completed with the germline J gene. V usage is TRBV7-3 and J usage is TRBJ2-5, with 7 bases that match TRBD2. CDR1 is SGHTA, CDR2 FQGTGA, per germline. The CDR3 consists of 16 residues. The trim removed 2 bases at V and 2 bases at J, leaving 8 bases unmatched. The DNA read from the CDR3 is TGTGCCAGCAGCTTATGGGCTAGCGGCCCTCAAGAGACC. It translates to CASSLWASGPQET. The entire CDR3 reads CASSLWASGPQETQYF.

In this sample, this clone turned up a few times. This CDR3 reads CSGGLAAYNEQFF. The sequenced part of the CDR3 DNA is TGCAGCGGGGGACTAGCGGCTTACAATGAG. The gene calls are TRBV29-1 and TRBJ2-1, with 11 bases identical to TRBD2. Read coverage stops 3 residues before the CDR3 terminus; the germline J gene supplies the remainder. The CDR3 has 13 residues. The germline V gene has CDR1 SQVTM and CDR2 ANQGSEA. The J segment lost 4 bases and the V segment lost 7 bases, leaving 3 bases of the junction unmatched.

This clone was seen many times. The read gets to within 3 residues of the CDR3 end, and the germline J gene fills in the rest. The J gene is TRBJ2-1, the V gene TRBV19, with a weak D call TRBD2 (6 bases). Germline V gene lookup returns CDR1 LNHDA and CDR2 SQIVND (reference sequence). This CDR3 comprises 16 residues. Between the trimmed V and J ends, which lost 8 bases and 1 base, there was a span of 18 bases. The CDR3 reads CASQPDGTHSYNEQFF. CDR3 DNA (partial): TGTGCCAGTCAGCCAGACGGGACTCATTCCTACAATGAG. The whole variable domain, remainder taken from reference TRBV19 and TRBJ2-1, is DGGITQSPKYLFRKEGQNVTLSCEQNLNHDAMYWYRQDPGQGLRLIYYSQIVNDFQKGDIAEGYSVSREKKESFPLTVTSAQKNPTAFYLCASQPDGTHSYNEQFFGPGTRLTVL.

This clone was detected many times. With the read ending 3 residues before the CDR3 end, the germline J gene is used to fill in that end. Other DNA sequences in the sample encode the same CDR3. V and J are TRBV5-1 and TRBJ1-3, with 8 bases fitting TRBD1. Germline lookup yields CDR1 SGHRS and CDR2 YFSETQ. CDR3 length: 14 residues. V gave up 4 bases and J gave up 2 bases; unmatched junction bases: 2. CDR3 protein: CASSKQGAGNTIYF. Partial CDR3 DNA: TGCGCCAGCAGCAAACAGGGGGCTGGAAACACC. Drawing the rest from reference TRBV5-1 and TRBJ1-3, the complete variable domain is KAGVTQTPRYLIKTRGQQVTLSCSPISGHRSVSWYQQTPGQGLQFLFEYFSETQRNKGNFPGRFSGRQFSNSRSEMNVSTLELGDSALYLCASSKQGAGNTIYFGEGSWLTVV.

This clone was seen ten or more times. The read falls 3 residues short of the CDR3 end, and the missing part is taken from the germline J gene. V usage is TRBV20-1 and J usage is TRBJ2-1; D possibly corresponds to TRBD1 (6 bases). CDR1 and CDR2 (germline): DFQATT, SNEGSKA (reference sequence). This CDR3 region has 16 residues. Deletions cut 0 bases from V and 9 bases from J, with 21 bases between. The CDR3 bases that were read are TGCAGTGCTAGAGATCATCAGGGGACGTATCGGTTTGAG. Protein sequence: CSARDHQGTYRFE. The whole CDR3 sequence reads CSARDHQGTYRFEQFF.

Many counts were recorded for this clone. The missing CDR3 end, 3 residues past where the read stops, is filled in from the germline J gene. The rearrangement uses TRBV6-2 or TRBV6-3 and TRBJ2-2, with D maybe TRBD1 (6 bases). The CDR3 extends over 16 amino acids. V was clipped by 5 bases and J by 0 bases, with 13 bases between them. From germline, CDR1 is MNHEY and CDR2 SVGEGT. CDR3 amino acids: CASSLQGPANTGELFF. The DNA read from the CDR3 is TGTGCCAGCAGTCTACAGGGACCCGCGAACACCGGGGAG.

In its sample, this clone was seen many times. CDR3 in amino acids: CASTLDRPNTEAFF. The covered CDR3 bases are TGCGCCAGCACCCTGGACAGGCCGAACACTGAA. The rearrangement links TRBV5-1 to TRBJ1-1; 7 bases agree with TRBD1. The CDR3 extends 3 residues past the end of the read, so its final part is completed from the germline J gene. The V segment lost 6 bases and the J segment 1 base; nucleotides outside the gene matches: 6. This CDR3 is built from 14 residues. The germline CDR1 and CDR2 sequences are SGHRS and YFSETQ.

The table lists this clone with many counts. CDR3 DNA (partial): TGCGCCAGCAGCCCCACCGGGTTAGGGGCAGGGGGTTCCAATGAG. This gives the protein CASSPTGLGAGGSNE. In full, the CDR3 reads CASSPTGLGAGGSNEQFF. The chain recombines TRBV5-1 with TRBJ2-1; 7 bases are shared with TRBD1. The read ends 3 residues early relative to the CDR3; the germline J gene fills the gap. From germline, CDR1 is SGHRS and CDR2 YFSETQ. The CDR3 loop spans 18 amino acids. With V trimmed by 4 bases and J by 6 bases, 19 bases remained unmatched.

This clone was seen at least ten times. The CDR3 end lies 3 residues beyond the end of the read and is filled in from the germline J gene. The V call is TRBV6-2 or TRBV6-3, the J call TRBJ2-1, with D perhaps matching TRBD1 or TRBD2 (5 bases each). V lost 8 bases, J lost 6 bases, and 17 bases lay in between. Germline-derived CDR1 and CDR2 are MNHEY and SVGEGT. CDR3 length equals 14 residues. The CDR3: CASQTRGASNEQFF. The sequenced part of the CDR3 DNA is TGTGCCAGCCAAACGCGAGGGGCAAGCAATGAG.

In its sample, this clone was seen many times. The read finishes 3 residues shy of the CDR3 end, and the germline J gene is used to complete it. The chain uses TRBV19 and TRBJ2-7, with unresolved D. V dropped 2 bases and J dropped 2 bases, with 22 bases sitting between them. Looked up from germline, CDR1 is LNHDA and CDR2 is SQIVND (reference sequence). The CDR3 totals 18 residues. The CDR3 DNA, read in part, is TGTGCCAGTAGTATAACCACAGCCGAGCTGTCTCTACCCTACGAG. Translating it yields CASSITTAELSLPYE. In full, the CDR3 reads CASSITTAELSLPYEQYF.

This clone has a count of ten or more. The read is 3 residues too short to cover the CDR3 end, so that end is filled in from the germline J gene. The chain links TRBV20-1 to TRBJ1-6; D remains unclear. The CDR3 has 15 residues. Per the germline V gene, CDR1 is DFQATT and CDR2 is SNEGSKA (reference sequence). Deletions cut 5 bases from V and 3 bases from J, with 14 bases between. Partial CDR3 DNA: TGCAGTGCTTTCCTGGCTTCCCTCTATAATTCACCC. It is translated as CSAFLASLYNSP. The full CDR3 is CSAFLASLYNSPLHF.

Ten or more counts support this clone. The read finishes 3 residues shy of the CDR3 end, and the germline J gene is used to complete it. The chain joins TRBV18 to TRBJ1-4; unclear D gene. The V end lost 2 bases, the J end lost 8 bases, and 15 bases lay between the germline ends. CDR3 length: 15 residues. From germline, CDR1 is KGHSH and CDR2 LQKENI. CDR3 residues: CASSPRSPPGEKLFF. Partial CDR3 DNA: TGTGCCAGCTCACCAAGGAGCCCCCCCGGGGAAAAA.

Remarks on this clone: From the germline J gene comes the end of the CDR3, since the read stops 3 residues before it. The rearrangement joins TRBV19 to TRBJ1-1; TRBD1 aligns across 7 bases. In germline, CDR1 is LNHDA, CDR2 SQIVND (reference sequence). The junction had 9 bases not matched to a gene; V was cut back by 4 bases and J by 1 base. This CDR3 comprises 16 residues. Incomplete CDR3 DNA: TGTGCCAGTAGTAGATTTTCGGGGACAGCGAACACTGAA. Translated: CASSRFSGTANTE. The full-length CDR3 reads as CASSRFSGTANTEAFF.

As regards this clone: The read ends 3 residues shy of where the CDR3 ends; the end is completed using the germline J gene. The rearrangement uses TRBV18 and TRBJ2-2; 7 positions match TRBD1. Per germline, CDR1 KGHSH and CDR2 LQKENI. The CDR3 has 13 amino acids. CDR3 bases read: TGTGCCAGCTCACCGGGACAGACTGAAAAG. Its protein product is CASSPGQTEK. The entire CDR3 protein reads CASSPGQTEKLFF.

This clone was seen many times. The part of the CDR3 DNA that was read is TGTGCCAGCAGAAGCCATTCTTCGGGGACCGGGGAG. Encoded protein: CASRSHSSGTGE. The complete CDR3 reads CASRSHSSGTGELFF. The chain combines TRBV5-4 with TRBJ2-2; D is possibly TRBD2 (5 bases). The read finishes 3 residues shy of the CDR3 end, and the germline J gene is used to complete it. Trimming stripped 5 bases from V and 5 bases from J, with 16 bases between. The length of the CDR3 is 15 residues. Germline assignment: CDR1 SGHNT and CDR2 YYREEE (reference sequence). The full variable domain, its missing parts supplied by reference TRBV5-4 and TRBJ2-2, is ETGVTQSPTHLIKTRGQQVTLRCSSQSGHNTVSWYQQALGQGPQFIFQYYREEENGRGNFPPRFSGLQFPNYSSELNVNALELDDSALYLCASRSHSSGTGELFFGEGSRLTVL.

This clone was detected a few times. Incomplete CDR3 DNA: TGTGCCAGCAGTGGGGGGGGTCCTTACGAC. Protein product: CASSGGGPYD. The entire CDR3 reads CASSGGGPYDYTF. V and J are TRBV6-1 and TRBJ1-2; perhaps TRBD1 as D (5 bases). Coverage ceases 3 residues before the CDR3 finishes, and the germline J gene fills in the end. The CDR3 loop spans 13 amino acids. Germline-derived CDR1 and CDR2 are MNHNS and SASEGT.

There are many counts of this clone. The sequenced fragment ends 3 residues before the CDR3 boundary, so the rest is inferred from the germline J gene. The V and J genes are TRBV6-1 and TRBJ1-2, with D tentatively TRBD1 (5 bases). The length of the CDR3 is 17 residues. Germline CDR1 and CDR2: MNHNS and SASEGT. V lost 2 bases, J lost 5 bases, and 21 bases lay in between. Incomplete CDR3 DNA: TGTGCCAGCAGTGAATCTCTTACCGGGAGCGGGGGGTATGGC. Translation gives CASSESLTGSGGYG. The CDR3 in its entirety is CASSESLTGSGGYGYTF.

Many counts were recorded for this clone. The CDR3 end falls 3 residues outside the read, so it is completed with the germline J gene. The V and J genes are TRBV7-9 and TRBJ1-3; tentative D call: TRBD1 (6 bases). CDR3 size: 13 residues. Germline loops: CDR1 SEHNR, CDR2 FQNEAQ (reference sequence). Incomplete CDR3 DNA: TGTGCCAGCAGCGGAACGAGGGGGGGCCCC. Amino acids: CASSGTRGGP. The whole CDR3 is CASSGTRGGPIYF.

This clone came up a few times. A much larger clone sits a single nucleotide away, making a read error possible. Read sequence stops 3 residues before the CDR3 end, and the germline J gene provides the missing end. Other nucleotide sequences in the sample specify the same CDR3. The chain joins TRBV18 to TRBJ1-3, with D hard to call. This CDR3 spans 16 amino acids. Germline V gene sequence: CDR1 KGHSH, CDR2 LQKENI. CDR3 residues: CASSPQHPSAGNTIYF. Partial CDR3 DNA: TGTGCCAGCTCACCACAACACCCTAGTGCTGGAAACACA.

This clone was counted at least ten times. The CDR3 end is not reached by the read, which stops 3 residues before it; the germline J gene fills it in. This chain links TRBV18 with TRBJ1-6; 7 bases align to TRBD1. The germline V gene encodes CDR1 KGHSH and CDR2 LQKENI. With 3 bases clipped from V and 5 bases from J, the junction kept 4 bases outside the gene matches. The CDR3 spans 15 residues. Incomplete CDR3 DNA: TGTGCCAGCTCACCCGGGACAGCAAATAATTCACCC. It is translated as CASSPGTANNSP. In full, the CDR3 is CASSPGTANNSPLHF. Combining the CDR3 with reference TRBV18 and TRBJ1-6 gives the whole variable domain NAGVMQNPRHLVRRRGQEARLRCSPMKGHSHVYWYRQLPEEGLKFMVYLQKENIIDESGMPKERFSAEFPKEGPSILRIQQVVRGDSAAYFCASSPGTANNSPLHFGNGTRLTVT.

This clone was counted at least ten times. Coverage ceases 3 residues before the CDR3 finishes, and the germline J gene fills in the end. This chain connects TRBV2 to TRBJ2-5; 8 positions match TRBD1. CDR3 length: 13 residues. V shed 7 bases, J shed 5 bases, and the junction held 6 bases outside the gene matches. The germline CDR1 and CDR2 sequences are SNHLY and FYNNEI. CDR3 sequence reads: CASKSTGEETQYF. The sequenced part of the CDR3 DNA is TGTGCCAGCAAATCGACAGGGGAGGAGACC.

As to this clone: The read terminates 3 residues before the CDR3 end, so the remaining end is supplied by the germline J gene. V usage is TRBV18 and J usage is TRBJ2-1, with 7 bases identical to TRBD1. Per the germline V gene, CDR1 is KGHSH and CDR2 is LQKENI. This CDR3 has 16 amino acids. The V and J ends lost 2 bases and 7 bases, in that order; junction bases with no gene match: 11. CDR3 residues: CASSPGQGGTVNEQFF. CDR3 bases read: TGTGCCAGCTCACCAGGTCAAGGGGGCACCGTGAATGAG.

This clone was seen many times. The read stops 3 residues short of the end of the CDR3; the missing end is completed from the germline J gene. V and J are TRBV19 and TRBJ2-7; maybe TRBD1 (6 bases). V dropped 7 bases and J dropped 2 bases, with 15 bases sitting between them. Looked up from germline, CDR1 is LNHDA and CDR2 is SQIVND (reference sequence). CDR3 length: 14 residues. CDR3 sequence: CASTSGTPTYEQYF. The sequenced part of the CDR3 DNA is TGTGCCAGTACGAGTGGGACACCCACCTACGAG.

At least ten counts were recorded for this clone. The CDR3 end falls 3 residues outside the read, so it is completed with the germline J gene. The chain recombines TRBV7-3 with TRBJ2-1; D is tentatively TRBD1 or TRBD2 (7 bases each). Trimming removed 3 bases at V and 4 bases at J, with 16 bases between. CDR3 length: 16 residues. CDR1 SGHTA and CDR2 FQGTGA come from the germline V gene. The DNA read from the CDR3 is TGTGCCAGCAGCTTCAGGGGGAGGGCCGGTTACAATGAG. This gives the protein CASSFRGRAGYNE. The entire CDR3 protein is CASSFRGRAGYNEQFF.

This clone was seen only a few times. The read terminates 3 residues before the CDR3 end, so the remaining end is supplied by the germline J gene. V and J are TRBV7-9 and TRBJ2-3; D uncertain. V was pared by 4 bases and J by 0 bases, with 5 bases between. This CDR3 is 13 amino acids long. Germline assignment: CDR1 SEHNR and CDR2 FQNEAQ (reference sequence). CDR3 bases read: TGTGCCAGCAGCTCCTCTAGCACAGATACG. Translated: CASSSSSTDT. The complete CDR3 sequence is CASSSSSTDTQYF.